A single sample gave rise to the 16 T cell receptor beta chains below, sequenced in a study of T cell repertoires in cytomegalovirus infection. These receptors lack a known antigen. TCRdb used MiXCR to reprocess the reads, holding one entry per CDR3 protein. The table includes around 770,000 distinct CDR3 sequences, 25% to 35% detected once. The material sequenced was cultured CD8+ T cells from PBMCs, taken from culture after CMV antigen stimulation. Receptor source: a human donor in good health (CMV status not recorded). Some clones in this sample may be carry-over from other donors' samples.

V usage is TRBV14 and J usage is TRBJ1-2; 7 bases align to TRBD1. J lost 5 bases, V lost 6 bases, and 12 bases had no gene match. Per the germline V gene, CDR1 is SGHDN and CDR2 is FVKESK. This CDR3 has 15 residues. CDR3 region: CASSDDRATIYGYTF. CDR3 nucleotides: TGTGCCAGCAGTGACGACAGGGCAACTATTTATGGCTACACCTTC.

This clonotype showed up just a few times. V gene TRBV20-1 combines with J gene TRBJ1-1; D is undetermined. The germline V gene encodes CDR1 DFQATT and CDR2 SNEGSKA (reference sequence). V was pared by 3 bases and J by 4 bases, with 9 bases between. The CDR3 extends over 12 amino acids. As DNA, the CDR3 is TGCAGTGCTAGTAAAGGAGGCACTGAAGCTTTCTTT. The encoded protein is CSASKGGTEAFF.

J is TRBJ2-7 and V is TRBV11-1, with D possibly being TRBD1 or TRBD2 (5 bases each). This CDR3 contains 13 residues. Germline loops: CDR1 SGHAT, CDR2 FQDESV (reference sequence). With 1 base removed from V and 6 bases from J, the gap between germline ends came to 10 bases. The CDR3 protein is CASSLGWGSEQYF. CDR3 DNA sequence: TGTGCCAGCAGCTTAGGGTGGGGGAGCGAGCAGTACTTC. Together with reference TRBV11-1 and TRBJ2-7, the CDR3 gives the full variable domain: EAEVAQSPRYKITEKSQAVAFWCDPISGHATLYWYRQILGQGPELLVQFQDESVVDDSQLPKDRFSAERLKGVDSTLKIQPAELGDSAMYLCASSLGWGSEQYFGPGTRLTVT.

This clonotype showed up just a few times. This chain connects TRBV4-3 to TRBJ1-1, with no clear D. V lost 1 base and J lost 0, with 9 bases in between. Germline CDR1 reads LGHNA; CDR2 reads YSLEER. This CDR3 has 15 amino acids. CDR3 sequence reads: CASSQGSYMNTEAFF. In DNA, the CDR3 is TGCGCCAGCAGCCAAGGCTCCTATATGAACACTGAAGCTTTCTTT.

The chain has TRBV6-5 and TRBJ2-1; 9 bases are a match to TRBD2. Trimming at V came to 2 bases and at J to 4 bases, leaving 6 bases not matched to a gene. There are 16 residues in the CDR3. In germline, CDR1 is MNHEY, CDR2 SVGAGI. The CDR3 nucleotides read TGTGCCAGCAGTTACGCGGGGGGGCCCCAATACAATGAGCAGTTCTTC. This codes for CASSYAGGPQYNEQFF.

This clonotype was counted only a few times. This chain joins TRBV7-6 and TRBJ1-5; no clear D. Germline CDR1 SGHVS, CDR2 FNYEAQ. The V and J ends lost 5 bases and 7 bases respectively, with 15 bases between them. The CDR3 consists of 14 residues. The CDR3 DNA follows: TGTGCCAGCAGCGCCCCAGGAGGGCGACAGCCCCAGCATTTT. Its translation: CASSAPGGRQPQHF.

The chain joins TRBV7-9 to TRBJ2-1; 9 bases match TRBD2. Germline assignment: CDR1 SEHNR and CDR2 FQNEAQ (reference sequence). The junction had 15 bases not matched to a gene; V was cut back by 5 bases and J by 4 bases. The CDR3 is made up of 18 amino acids. In nucleotides, the CDR3 is TGTGCCAGCAGCCACCCGAAGATAGCGGGGGACATATACAATGAGCAGTTCTTC. It codes for CASSHPKIAGDIYNEQFF.

This chain connects TRBV12-5 to TRBJ1-5; no definite D call. CDR1 and CDR2 (germline): LGHNT, FRNRAP. The CDR3 consists of 13 residues. V was pared by 0 bases and J by 5 bases, with 5 bases between. The CDR3 region has the DNA TGTGCTAGTGGTTTGGTCCCGGATCAGCCCCAGCATTTT. Protein sequence: CASGLVPDQPQHF.

The DNA of the CDR3 is TGCAGTGCTAGGGGGGGGGGGTCCAGCTCCTACGAGCAGTACGTC. Amino acid sequence: CSARGGGSSSYEQYV. The rearrangement joins TRBV20-1 to TRBJ2-7, with 7 bases aligning to TRBD2. The V segment lost 3 bases and the J segment 0 bases; nucleotides outside the gene matches: 8. The CDR3 length is 15 residues. Germline-derived CDR1 and CDR2 are DFQATT and SNEGSKA (reference sequence).

This clonotype was counted at least ten times. This rearrangement joins TRBV7-9 to TRBJ2-5, with TRBD1 as a possible D gene (6 bases). Germline V gene lookup returns CDR1 SEHNR and CDR2 FQNEAQ (reference sequence). This CDR3 region has 16 residues. V was clipped by 5 bases and J by 2 bases, with 18 bases between them. For the CDR3, the DNA is TGTGCCAGCAGCCCGGGGACACTCCCTTTTCAAGAGACCCAGTACTTC. Protein sequence: CASSPGTLPFQETQYF.

The rearrangement links TRBV4-1 to TRBJ2-3; weak D call: TRBD2 (6 bases). The CDR3 spans 16 residues. Between the trimmed V and J ends, which lost 0 bases and 3 bases, there was a span of 13 bases. The germline gives CDR1 MGHRA, CDR2 YSYEKL. The CDR3 bases are TGCGCCAGCAGCCAAGATTGGAGTAGCGGAACAGATACGCAGTATTTT. Residues: CASSQDWSSGTDTQYF.

The genes are TRBV10-3 and TRBJ2-1, with a possible D match to TRBD1 (6 bases). From germline, CDR1 is ENHRY and CDR2 SYGVKD. V shed 6 bases and J shed 8 bases, with 14 bases lying between them. CDR3 length equals 13 residues. The CDR3 DNA reads TGTGCCATCAGGGACGGACAGACCGATGAGCAGTTCTTC. Its protein is CAIRDGQTDEQFF.

The rearrangement uses TRBV24-1 and TRBJ2-3; D call uncertain. V was clipped by 6 bases and J by 8 bases, with 11 bases between them. CDR3 length: 12 residues. CDR1 is KGHDR and CDR2 is SFDVKD in the germline V gene. The CDR3 region has the DNA TGTGCCACCAGTCGAAAGGCAGGTACGCAGTATTTT. Translating gives CATSRKAGTQYF.

The V and J genes are TRBV10-3 and TRBJ2-1; D not certain. V dropped 0 bases and J dropped 5 bases, with 14 bases sitting between them. This CDR3 is built from 16 residues. Germline V gives CDR1 ENHRY, CDR2 SYGVKD. The CDR3 sequence is CAISESRYAENNEQFF. The CDR3 DNA sequence: TGTGCCATCAGTGAGTCGCGCTACGCCGAGAACAATGAGCAGTTCTTC.

The chain carries TRBV6-1 and TRBJ1-2, with 8 bases fitting TRBD1. J lost 6 bases, V lost 0 bases, and 6 bases had no gene match. The CDR3 consists of 15 residues. Germline values: CDR1 MNHNS, CDR2 SASEGT. The CDR3 reads CASSEAVDRVHGYTF. CDR3 DNA sequence: TGTGCCAGCAGTGAAGCTGTGGACAGGGTTCATGGCTACACCTTC.

The chain carries TRBV4-1 and TRBJ2-7, with a weak D call TRBD2 (5 bases). V lost 0 bases to trimming and J lost 6 bases, with 9 bases between them. Germline loops: CDR1 MGHRA, CDR2 YSYEKL. This CDR3 comprises 13 residues. In DNA form, the CDR3 reads TGCGCCAGCAGCCAAGAGGACTTCTCCGAGCAGTACTTC. This gives the protein CASSQEDFSEQYF.